This T cell receptor beta chain came from a study of spatial heterogeneity in lung cancer. J gave up 5 bases and V 6 bases, and 9 bases lay outside the gene matches. The CDR3 has 15 residues. Looked up from germline, CDR1 is MNHNS and CDR2 is SASEGT. Time point reported: blood at routine non-recurrence follow-up after resection. Whole RNA, isolated from tumor, nontumor lung or frozen PBMC, was sequenced without prior sorting. This clonotype was observed many times. TCRdb passed the 5' RACE reads through MiXCR, listing each CDR3 protein once. The sample holds about 120,000 distinct CDR3 sequences, more than 10% seen once.

This chain links TRBV6-1 with TRBJ1-1; 10 bases are a match to TRBD1. Sequenced here: PBMCs, sampled at follow-up. The receptor comes from a male donor with early-stage non-small cell lung cancer. The CDR3 DNA sequence: TGTGCCAGCAGGGCGACAGGGGGCCGGGGAACTGAAGCTTTCTTT. Its protein product is CASRATGGRGTEAFF.